The 25 T cell receptor beta chains reported below all come from one sample, sequenced in a study of cytomegalovirus exposure and HLA in healthy donors. PCR amplification relied on 60 Vbeta primers (plus 13 Jbeta primers). Produced via immunoSEQ multiplex PCR; TCRdb's table is partial and in-frame only. The sample has around 90,000 clones; approximately 72% are singletons. Specimen: PBMCs. The receptors come from a woman between 40 and 50 years old in good health and CMV-seronegative.

The chain joins TRBV27 to TRBJ2-1; 13 bases are shared with TRBD2. There are 16 residues in the CDR3. The germline gives CDR1 MNHEY, CDR2 SMNVEV (reference sequence). With V trimmed by 5 bases and J by 7 bases, 8 bases remained unmatched. Here the CDR3 DNA reads TGTGCCAGCAGTCCCCTACTAGCGGGAGGGCAGAATGAGCAGTTCTTC. Residues: CASSPLLAGGQNEQFF.

The chain is built from TRBV5-4 and TRBJ2-1; 11 bases agree with TRBD2. The CDR3 is 16 amino acids. Germline lookup yields CDR1 SGHNT and CDR2 YYREEE (reference sequence). V lost 0 bases and J lost 1; bases outside the gene matches: 0. The CDR3, as DNA: TGTGCCAGCAGCTTGGGACTAGCGGGGTCCTACAATGAGCAGTTCTTC. This encodes CASSLGLAGSYNEQFF. Drawing the rest from reference TRBV5-4 and TRBJ2-1, the complete variable domain is ETGVTQSPTHLIKTRGQQVTLRCSSQSGHNTVSWYQQALGQGPQFIFQYYREEENGRGNFPPRFSGLQFPNYSSELNVNALELDDSALYLCASSLGLAGSYNEQFFGPGTRLTVL.

This clone was counted once. The V call is TRBV27, the J call TRBJ2-1; 9 bases are a match to TRBD1. Germline trimming cut 6 bases from V and 9 bases from J; bases unmatched to any gene: 9. From germline, CDR1 is MNHEY and CDR2 SMNVEV (reference sequence). The CDR3 spans 14 residues. The CDR3 sequence is CASRLRDRVAEQFF. DNA for the CDR3: TGTGCCAGCAGACTCCGGGACAGGGTGGCTGAGCAGTTCTTC.

The chain joins TRBV7-9 to TRBJ2-5; D is uncertain. Germline V gives CDR1 SEHNR, CDR2 FQNEAQ (reference sequence). The CDR3 has 15 residues. V lost 5 bases and J 2 bases, leaving 15 bases between the germline ends. The CDR3 here is CASSPPPQQQETQYF. CDR3 sequence (DNA): TGTGCCAGCAGCCCCCCTCCCCAACAGCAAGAGACCCAGTACTTC.

The rearrangement uses TRBV6-5 and TRBJ2-1; 15 nucleotides agree with TRBD2. The CDR3 consists of 15 residues. CDR1 is MNHEY, CDR2 SVGAGI, per germline. Trimming cost V 5 bases and J 7 bases; bases outside gene matches: 3. DNA for the CDR3: TGTGCCAGCAGTAAGGGGACTAGCGGGAGGAATGAGCAGTTCTTC. Protein sequence: CASSKGTSGRNEQFF.

This sequence joins TRBV19 and TRBJ2-1; TRBD2 is a possible D gene (6 bases). The CDR3 runs to 21 residues. CDR1 LNHDA and CDR2 SQIVND come from the germline V gene (reference sequence). Trimming removed 0 bases from V and 0 bases from J, with 24 bases in between. The CDR3 loop is CASSIEGLTEISPSSYNEQFF. CDR3 in DNA: TGTGCCAGTAGTATAGAGGGACTGACCGAAATATCCCCTAGCTCCTACAATGAGCAGTTCTTC.

This clone showed up just a few times. Other DNA sequences of this sample code for an identical CDR3. J is TRBJ1-5 and V is TRBV28; 7 nucleotides match TRBD1. V trimming: 6 bases; J trimming: 4 bases; junction bases outside the gene matches: 3. The CDR3 loop spans 13 amino acids. Looked up from germline, CDR1 is MDHEN and CDR2 is SYDVKM. CDR3 coding DNA: TGTGCCAGCAGCGACAGGGCAAATCAGCCCCAGCATTTT. Translating it yields CASSDRANQPQHF.

The V call is TRBV28, the J call TRBJ1-3; TRBD1 aligns across 7 bases. The junction had 9 bases not matched to a gene; V was cut back by 7 bases and J by 3 bases. Germline V lookup: CDR1 MDHEN, CDR2 SYDVKM. The CDR3 is 15 amino acids. CDR3 residues: CASKTTDRLGNTIYF. The CDR3 DNA sequence: TGTGCCAGCAAAACTACGGACAGGCTTGGAAACACCATATATTTT.

The chain joins TRBV14 to TRBJ1-2; TRBD1 aligns across 7 bases. This CDR3 spans 16 amino acids. Germline loops: CDR1 SGHDN, CDR2 FVKESK. The V and J ends lost 4 bases and 4 bases, in that order; junction bases with no gene match: 12. The CDR3 reads CASSRLIRQGSYGYTF. CDR3 nucleotides: TGTGCCAGCAGCCGCCTCATCCGACAGGGATCCTATGGCTACACCTTC.

As for this clone: A junction end diverges from the germline sequence, so it may reflect a read error. The chain has TRBV7-9 and TRBJ2-7; 12 bases fit TRBD1. Germline CDR1 reads SEHNR; CDR2 reads FQNEAQ (reference sequence). This CDR3 is built from 16 residues. CDR3 in DNA: TGTTCCAGCAGTTCTCGGGACAGGGGGCCGATCTACGAGCAGTACTTC. This encodes CSSSSRDRGPIYEQYF.

J is TRBJ2-7 and V is TRBV7-3; D perhaps matches TRBD1 (5 bases). Deletions cut 4 bases from V and 6 bases from J, with 16 bases between. The CDR3 runs to 14 residues. CDR1 SGHTA and CDR2 FQGTGA come from the germline V gene. CDR3 loop: CASSSSGSSTEQYF. CDR3 DNA sequence: TGTGCCAGCAGCTCCTCAGGGTCGTCGACCGAGCAGTACTTC.

The chain has TRBV29-1 and TRBJ1-2; D gene uncertain. Trimming stripped 4 bases from V and 2 bases from J, with 11 bases between. The germline CDR1 and CDR2 sequences are SQVTM and ANQGSEA. The CDR3 is 13 amino acids. The CDR3 DNA reads as TGCAGCGTTGCGCCGGGATCAAACTATGGCTACACCTTC. Translating gives CSVAPGSNYGYTF.

CDR3: CAISARGDEQFF. The CDR3 DNA is TGTGCCATCAGTGCGAGAGGCGATGAGCAGTTCTTC. The chain employs TRBV10-3 and TRBJ2-1, with D uncertain. Trimming removed 4 bases from V and 8 bases from J, with 9 bases in between. From germline, CDR1 is ENHRY and CDR2 SYGVKD. This CDR3 is 12 amino acids long.

V and J are TRBV5-1 and TRBJ1-1; tentatively, D is TRBD1 (6 bases). Germline lookup yields CDR1 SGHRS and CDR2 YFSETQ. The V end lost 4 bases, the J end lost 7 bases, and 20 bases lay between the germline ends. The CDR3 sequence is 15 residues long. CDR3 nucleotide sequence: TGCGCCAGCAGCCCCGAACGAGGGGGTCTTAATGAAGCTTTCTTT. Residues: CASSPERGGLNEAFF.

V gene TRBV2 combines with J gene TRBJ2-7; tentatively, D is TRBD1 (5 bases). The V end lost 5 bases, the J end lost 3 bases, and 11 bases lay between the germline ends. Germline V lookup: CDR1 SNHLY, CDR2 FYNNEI. The CDR3 covers 13 residues. The CDR3 DNA reads as TGTGCCAGCAGTTTCAGGGTGGGCTACGAGCAGTACTTC. Amino acids: CASSFRVGYEQYF.

This chain joins TRBV30 and TRBJ2-4, with unresolved D. CDR3 length equals 13 residues. In germline, CDR1 is GTSNPN, CDR2 SVGIG (reference sequence). The V gene lost 0 bases and the J gene lost 6 bases, with 9 bases spanning the gap. The CDR3 sequence is CAWSVRAANIQYF. The CDR3 region has the DNA TGTGCCTGGAGTGTAAGAGCCGCAAACATTCAGTACTTC.

The genes are TRBV10-3 and TRBJ1-6, with 9 bases lining up with TRBD1. Looked up from germline, CDR1 is ENHRY and CDR2 is SYGVKD. Trimming cost V 6 bases and J 7 bases; bases outside gene matches: 7. The CDR3 runs to 15 residues. The CDR3 spells CAISPDRGKNSPLHF. CDR3 in DNA: TGTGCCATCAGCCCCGACAGGGGGAAGAATTCACCCCTCCACTTT.

The chain employs TRBV11-2 and TRBJ1-2, with 9 bases identical to TRBD1. The V and J ends lost 5 bases and 5 bases, in that order; junction bases with no gene match: 6. Germline V gene sequence: CDR1 SGHAT, CDR2 FQNNGV. CDR3 size: 14 residues. The CDR3 reads CASSLGTGRYGYTF. CDR3 nucleotide sequence: TGTGCCAGCAGCCTAGGGACAGGGCGGTATGGCTACACCTTC.

J is TRBJ2-5 and V is TRBV28; D is ambiguous. CDR1 is MDHEN, CDR2 SYDVKM, per germline. The CDR3 covers 14 residues. The V and J ends lost 6 bases and 2 bases respectively, with 13 bases between them. In DNA form, the CDR3 reads TGTGCCAGCAGCCGAGGCGTGTGGCAAGAGACCCAGTACTTC. Amino acid sequence: CASSRGVWQETQYF.

This clone was seen many times. The chain employs TRBV29-1 and TRBJ1-1; D remains unclear. The CDR3 runs 12 residues. The ends were cut back, 2 bases at V and 1 base at J, with 5 bases in the middle. Germline CDR1 is SQVTM and CDR2 is ANQGSEA. The chain's CDR3 is CSVEKRNTEAFF. The CDR3 DNA is TGCAGCGTTGAAAAGCGGAACACTGAAGCTTTCTTT.

This clone was found a few times. The CDR3 DNA follows: TGTGCCAGCAGTCCGACAGGGATTCCTGAAGCTTTCTTT. Protein: CASSPTGIPEAFF. This sequence joins TRBV7-9 and TRBJ1-1; 7 bases agree with TRBD1. The V gene end was trimmed by 6 bases and the J gene end by 6 bases; junction bases not matched to a gene: 7. Germline lookup yields CDR1 SEHNR and CDR2 FQNEAQ (reference sequence). The CDR3 loop spans 13 amino acids. The full variable domain, completed using reference TRBV7-9 and TRBJ1-1, is DTGVSQNPRHKITKRGQNVTFRCDPISEHNRLYWYRQTLGQGPEFLTYFQNEAQLEKSRLLSDRFSAERPKGSFSTLEIQRTEQGDSAMYLCASSPTGIPEAFFGQGTRLTVV.

V usage is TRBV11-2 and J usage is TRBJ1-6; weak D call: TRBD1 (5 bases). V gave up 2 bases and J gave up 3 bases, with 8 bases separating them. CDR3 length: 15 amino acids. CDR1 is SGHAT and CDR2 is FQNNGV in the germline V gene. DNA for the CDR3: TGTGCCAGCAGCTTAAGACAGTACTATAATTCACCCCTCCACTTT. Its translation is CASSLRQYYNSPLHF.

This clone was observed many times. This CDR3 is CASSSRLAGASYNEQFF. The CDR3 region has the DNA TGTGCCAGCAGTTCTCGACTAGCGGGAGCCTCCTACAATGAGCAGTTCTTC. The chain has TRBV27 and TRBJ2-1; 12 nucleotides align to TRBD2. There are 17 residues in the CDR3. Germline assignment: CDR1 MNHEY and CDR2 SMNVEV (reference sequence). Trimming cost V 4 bases and J 0 bases; bases outside gene matches: 4.

The V and J genes are TRBV2 and TRBJ2-7, with 8 bases lining up with TRBD1. Trimming removed 7 bases from V and 5 bases from J; junction bases left unmatched: 10. The CDR3 runs to 14 residues. Per germline, CDR1 SNHLY and CDR2 FYNNEI. The CDR3 sequence: CASTGQGKTHEQYF. CDR3 coding DNA: TGTGCCAGCACCGGACAGGGAAAAACCCACGAGCAGTACTTC. Full variable domain (remainder filled in from reference TRBV2 and TRBJ2-7): EPEVTQTPSHQVTQMGQEVILRCVPISNHLYFYWYRQILGQKVEFLVSFYNNEISEKSEIFDDQFSVERPDGSNFTLKIRSTKLEDSAMYFCASTGQGKTHEQYFGPGTRLTVT.

The CDR3 sequence is CASSLSTSGNQQFF. CDR3 in DNA: TGTGCCAGCAGTCTTAGTACTAGCGGAAACCAGCAGTTCTTC. The chain carries TRBV28 and TRBJ2-1, with TRBD2 identical over 8 bases. V shed 5 bases, J shed 11 bases, and the junction held 11 bases outside the gene matches. This CDR3 contains 14 residues. From germline, CDR1 is MDHEN and CDR2 SYDVKM.